These 18 T cell receptor beta chains were sequenced from one sample in a study of early T cells in non-severe SARS-CoV-2 infection. TCRdb re-derived calls from the 5' RACE reads in MiXCR, one entry per CDR3 protein. The table shows approximately 26,000 distinct CDR3 sequences, with around 5.2% occurring only once. Sequencing input: whole blood. The source of these receptors is an adult who was a healthcare worker with PCR-confirmed SARS-CoV-2 infection or an uninfected control (not recorded which).

This clonotype was observed many times. The chain carries TRBV14 and TRBJ2-7; a possible D gene is TRBD2 (5 bases). The CDR3 totals 13 residues. Trimming left V 4 bases short and J 6 bases short, with 13 bases between. The germline gives CDR1 SGHDN, CDR2 FVKESK. The CDR3, as DNA: TGTGCCAGCAGCCCCTCGGGGAGAGGCGAGCAGTACTTC. Translating gives CASSPSGRGEQYF.

This clonotype showed up just a few times. A read error is possible here, since a much larger clone lies one base away. The chain is built from TRBV7-9 and TRBJ2-1, with D uncertain. CDR3 length: 16 amino acids. Germline V gene lookup returns CDR1 SEHNR and CDR2 FQNEAQ (reference sequence). The DNA of the CDR3 is TGTGCCAGCAGCTCGAACCGGGCAAACTCCTACAATGAGCAGTCCTTC. It encodes CASSSNRANSYNEQSF.

Only a few counts were recorded for this clonotype. V and J are TRBV7-6 and TRBJ2-7, with D perhaps given as TRBD1 or TRBD2 (5 bases each). The germline V and J ends were trimmed by 6 bases and 2 bases, with 14 bases remaining between them. The CDR3 runs 14 residues. The germline V gene has CDR1 SGHVS and CDR2 FNYEAQ. DNA for the CDR3: TGTGCCAGCAGTAGAGGGGAGACTCCCTACGAGCAGTACTTC. Its protein product is CASSRGETPYEQYF.

This clonotype was picked up many times. The chain uses TRBV11-2 and TRBJ2-1; D unresolved. The CDR3 has 17 amino acids. Trimming took off 5 bases at V and 5 bases at J, with 22 bases between the two ends. The germline gives CDR1 SGHAT, CDR2 FQNNGV. CDR3 nucleotide sequence: TGTGCCAGCAGCACGGATCCCAAAGGGCTTATTCACAATGAGCAGTTCTTC. This codes for CASSTDPKGLIHNEQFF.

This clonotype has a count of ten or more. The chain has TRBV7-3 and TRBJ2-3; D is unclear. CDR3 length: 15 amino acids. V was shortened by 5 bases and J by 5 bases, with 17 bases between the two germline ends. The germline CDR1 and CDR2 sequences are SGHTA and FQGTGA. CDR3 in DNA: TGTGCCAGCAGCGGATCCCCCCACCCCGGAGATACGCAGTATTTT. This gives the protein CASSGSPHPGDTQYF.

The sample holds many counts of this clonotype. The chain has TRBV12-3 or TRBV12-4 and TRBJ2-1; D remains unclear. The CDR3 is made up of 15 amino acids. Trimming left V 0 bases short and J 3 bases short, with 9 bases between. CDR3 nucleotide sequence: TGTGCCAGCAGTTTAGCTTCCGCACTCTACAATGAGCAGTTCTTC. As protein: CASSLASALYNEQFF.

The sample holds many counts of this clonotype. The rearrangement uses TRBV6-1 and TRBJ1-2, with 7 positions matching TRBD1. The CDR3 loop spans 14 amino acids. The V gene end was trimmed by 7 bases and the J gene end by 6 bases; junction bases not matched to a gene: 11. CDR1 and CDR2 from the germline V gene are MNHNS and SASEGT. The CDR3 DNA is TGTGCCAGCATCCCCACCGGGACAGTAAATGGCTACACCTTC. The encoded protein is CASIPTGTVNGYTF.

This clonotype appeared a few times. The chain combines TRBV5-1 with TRBJ2-7; possible D gene TRBD2, 6 bases. V gave up 0 bases and J gave up 1 base, with 11 bases separating them. This CDR3 contains 15 residues. From germline, CDR1 is SGHRS and CDR2 YFSETQ. As DNA, the CDR3 is TGCGCCAGCAGCTTGGCCGAGCGGGCATCCTACGAGCAGTACTTC. This sequence encodes CASSLAERASYEQYF.

Many counts were recorded for this clonotype. This rearrangement joins TRBV6-4 to TRBJ2-3, with D possibly matching TRBD2 (6 bases). V lost 6 bases, J lost 4 bases, and 11 bases lay in between. The CDR3 is 13 amino acids. CDR1 is MRHNA, CDR2 SNTAGT, per germline. CDR3 bases: TGTGCCAGCAGGGACCGGGAGTCAGATACGCAGTATTTT. It is translated as CASRDRESDTQYF.

This clonotype came up many times. V usage is TRBV6-6 and J usage is TRBJ1-5; a weak D match, TRBD1 (5 bases). Germline CDR1 is MNHNY and CDR2 is SVGAGI (reference sequence). Trimming took off 2 bases at V and 4 bases at J, with 9 bases between the two ends. The CDR3 is 14 amino acids. The CDR3 bases are TGTGCCAGCAGTTACCAATCAGGGAATCAGCCCCAGCATTTT. Protein product: CASSYQSGNQPQHF.

In this sample, this clonotype turned up many times. The V call is TRBV10-3, the J call TRBJ1-1; TRBD1 agrees at 10 bases. The germline gives CDR1 ENHRY, CDR2 SYGVKD. V trimming: 6 bases; J trimming: 2 bases; junction bases outside the gene matches: 3. The CDR3 totals 14 residues. The CDR3 sequence is CAIRSTGGNTEAFF. Written as DNA, the CDR3 is TGTGCCATCAGGTCGACAGGGGGCAACACTGAAGCTTTCTTT.

In its sample, this clonotype was seen a few times. CDR3 in amino acids: CASSYSGGGTTEAFF. The CDR3 DNA reads TGTGCCAGCAGTTACTCGGGGGGAGGTACCACTGAAGCTTTCTTT. The rearrangement joins TRBV6-5 to TRBJ1-1, with D possibly TRBD1 on 5 matching bases. The germline V gene has CDR1 MNHEY and CDR2 SVGAGI. V lost 0 bases, J lost 4 bases, and 12 bases lay in between. The CDR3 spans 15 residues.

This clonotype was seen only a few times. This rearrangement joins TRBV3-1 to TRBJ2-1; 7 nucleotides align to TRBD1. Unmatched junction bases numbered 7, after V lost 4 bases and J lost 4 bases. CDR1 is LGHDT and CDR2 is YNNKEL in the germline V gene (reference sequence). This CDR3 has 15 amino acids. This chain's CDR3 is CASSPRGGRYNEQFF. The CDR3 bases are TGTGCCAGCAGCCCCCGAGGGGGCAGGTACAATGAGCAGTTCTTC.

This clonotype was picked up many times. The CDR3 DNA reads as TGTGCCAGCGTAGCGGTCTCAGGGGTTCTGTACACAGATACGCAGTATTTT. Its translation is CASVAVSGVLYTDTQYF. The J gene is TRBJ2-3, the V gene TRBV7-8, with D possibly being TRBD1 or TRBD2 (6 bases each). V lost 8 bases to trimming and J lost 2 bases, with 23 bases between them. CDR1 and CDR2 (germline): SGHVS, FQNEAQ. This CDR3 region has 17 residues.

The chain has TRBV7-3 and TRBJ1-6; the D is unclear. Germline V CDR1 and CDR2: SGHTA, FQGTGA. The V end was cut by 1 base, the J end by 5 bases, with 6 bases between. The CDR3 totals 14 residues. CDR3 DNA: TGTGCCAGCAGCTTAATGGGGAATAATTCACCCCTCCACTTT. It specifies CASSLMGNNSPLHF.

In its sample, this clonotype was seen a few times. The genes are TRBV27 and TRBJ2-1; no reliable D call. Trimming shortened V by 6 bases and J by 5 bases, and 11 bases separated the two germline ends. Germline V lookup: CDR1 MNHEY, CDR2 SMNVEV (reference sequence). CDR3 length: 13 residues. In nucleotides, the CDR3 is TGTGCCAGCAGCCCATCCCATAACAATGAGCAGTTCTTC. It yields the protein CASSPSHNNEQFF.

V and J are TRBV7-8 and TRBJ2-3, with TRBD1 matching over 7 bases. Germline values: CDR1 SGHVS, CDR2 FQNEAQ. V gave up 1 base and J gave up 8 bases; unmatched junction bases: 6. The CDR3 length is 14 residues. The chain's CDR3 is CASSLGDSGVTQYF. CDR3 in DNA: TGTGCCAGCAGCTTAGGGGACAGTGGGGTTACGCAGTATTTT.

This sequence joins TRBV5-4 and TRBJ2-5; unclear D gene. Germline lookup yields CDR1 SGHNT and CDR2 YYREEE (reference sequence). The CDR3 spans 14 residues. The ends were cut back, 3 bases at V and 2 bases at J, with 11 bases in the middle. CDR3 in DNA: TGTGCCAGCAGCTCCTCTACAGATCAAGAGACCCAGTACTTC. This codes for CASSSSTDQETQYF.